These 17 T cell receptor beta chains originate from one sample sequenced in a study of T cells in Graves' hyperthyroidism and ophthalmopathy. Amplification of TCR beta CDR3 regions used RNA as the template. In the first-round RT-PCR of the TCR CDR3, the HTBI primer set was used. MiXCR, applied by TCRdb to the multiplex PCR reads, yields one record per CDR3 protein. This sample has some 760,000 distinct CDR3 sequences; less than 15% occur once, and the top ten carry around 9.6%. Sequencing input: blood. The origin of the receptors is a woman aged 18-29 years with Graves' hyperthyroidism.

At least ten counts were recorded for this clonotype. This chain uses TRBV27 with TRBJ2-1, with D perhaps TRBD2 (5 bases). CDR1 is MNHEY, CDR2 SMNVEV, per germline (reference sequence). The ends were cut back, 3 bases at V and 6 bases at J, with 12 bases in the middle. The CDR3 has 14 residues. The CDR3 coding sequence is TGTGCCAGCAGTTTCGGACTTCAGGCCAATGAGCAGTTCTTC. The encoded protein is CASSFGLQANEQFF.

The J gene is TRBJ2-7, the V gene TRBV11-2, with TRBD1 matching over 7 bases. Germline V gene lookup returns CDR1 SGHAT and CDR2 FQNNGV. The junction had 13 bases not matched to a gene; V was cut back by 6 bases and J by 5 bases. This CDR3 contains 15 residues. CDR3 region: CASSGSGQQSDEQYF. CDR3 sequence (DNA): TGTGCCAGCAGTGGCTCGGGACAGCAGTCTGACGAGCAGTACTTC.

This clonotype was detected many times. The gene calls are TRBV7-8 and TRBJ2-7; D not certain. Trimming removed 3 bases at V and 0 bases at J, with 6 bases between. This CDR3 has 13 amino acids. In germline, CDR1 is SGHVS, CDR2 FQNEAQ. In nucleotides, the CDR3 is TGTGCCAGCAGCTTGGACCTCTCCTACGAGCAGTACTTC. Protein sequence: CASSLDLSYEQYF. Full variable domain (rest looked up from reference TRBV7-8 and TRBJ2-7): GAGVSQSPRYKVAKRGQDVALRCDPISGHVSLFWYQQALGQGPEFLTYFQNEAQLDKSGLPSDRFFAERPEGSVSTLKIQRTQQEDSAVYLCASSLDLSYEQYFGPGTRLTVT.

This clonotype was seen at least ten times. The chain uses TRBV6-2 or TRBV6-3 and TRBJ2-7, with 7 bases identical to TRBD2. Germline lookup yields CDR1 MNHEY and CDR2 SVGEGT. CDR3 length equals 14 residues. With V trimmed by 4 bases and J by 3 bases, 6 bases remained unmatched. The CDR3 bases are TGTGCCAGCAGTTTAAGCGGGGTCATCTACGAGCAGTACTTC. This encodes CASSLSGVIYEQYF.

This clonotype has more than one count but fewer than ten. The chain recombines TRBV15 with TRBJ1-2, with a weak D call TRBD1 (5 bases). The CDR3 sequence is 12 residues long. CDR1 and CDR2 (germline): LNHNV, YYDKDF (reference sequence). Deletions cut 3 bases from V and 6 bases from J, with 8 bases between. The CDR3 sequence: CATSRTVDGYTF. In nucleotides, the CDR3 is TGTGCCACCAGCAGGACAGTCGATGGCTACACCTTC. The full variable domain, rest sourced from reference TRBV15 and TRBJ1-2, is DAMVIQNPRYQVTQFGKPVTLSCSQTLNHNVMYWYQQKSSQAPKLLFHYYDKDFNNEADTPDNFQSRRPNTSFCFLDIRSPGLGDTAMYLCATSRTVDGYTFGSGTRLTVV.

This clonotype showed up just a few times. V gene TRBV7-9 combines with J gene TRBJ2-1; 9 positions match TRBD2. V was pared by 4 bases and J by 6 bases, with 7 bases of the junction left unmatched. Germline V lookup: CDR1 SEHNR, CDR2 FQNEAQ (reference sequence). The CDR3 extends over 15 amino acids. For the CDR3, the DNA is TGTGCCAGCAGCTCCATAGCGGGAGCGGGCAATGAGCAGTTCTTC. It codes for CASSSIAGAGNEQFF. The full variable domain, with the rest looked up from reference TRBV7-9 and TRBJ2-1, is DTGVSQNPRHKITKRGQNVTFRCDPISEHNRLYWYRQTLGQGPEFLTYFQNEAQLEKSRLLSDRFSAERPKGSFSTLEIQRTEQGDSAMYLCASSSIAGAGNEQFFGPGTRLTVL.

This clonotype appeared many times. The chain employs TRBV24-1 and TRBJ2-5; D gene unclear. The CDR3 has 12 residues. V dropped 5 bases and J dropped 4 bases, with 7 bases sitting between them. CDR1 and CDR2 (germline): KGHDR, SFDVKD. This CDR3 is CATSGPGETQYF. The CDR3 DNA reads TGTGCCACCAGTGGACCGGGAGAGACCCAGTACTTC.

This clonotype was counted ten times or more. The chain carries TRBV30 and TRBJ2-3; D perhaps matches TRBD2 (5 bases). The V end lost 0 bases, the J end lost 0 bases, and 10 bases lay between the germline ends. Germline V gene data show CDR1 as GTSNPN and CDR2 as SVGIG (reference sequence). The CDR3 runs to 15 residues. The CDR3, as DNA: TGTGCCTGGAGTGTACTACGGGGTAGCACAGATACGCAGTATTTT. Translating gives CAWSVLRGSTDTQYF.

As concerns this clonotype: Given a much more abundant clone one base away, this may be a read error. The conserved phenylalanine or tryptophan normally closing the CDR3 is absent here, so this likely arose from a read error. This chain links TRBV12-3 or TRBV12-4 with TRBJ2-7; D remains ambiguous. The CDR3 contains 15 residues. V shed 4 bases and J shed 0 bases, with 13 bases lying between them. Here the CDR3 reads CASSSSASSSYEQYS. CDR3 DNA: TGTGCCAGCAGTTCCTCCGCCTCGAGCTCCTACGAGCAGTACTCC.

At least ten counts were recorded for this clonotype. J is TRBJ2-7 and V is TRBV2; D not resolved. V lost 8 bases, J lost 4 bases, and 6 bases lay in between. The CDR3 extends over 10 amino acids. Germline CDR1 SNHLY, CDR2 FYNNEI. The CDR3 region is CASSTYEQYF. The CDR3 DNA follows: TGTGCCAGCTCGACTTACGAGCAGTACTTC.

This clonotype appeared many times. The chain recombines TRBV30 with TRBJ2-2, with 7 bases identical to TRBD2. Germline V CDR1 and CDR2: GTSNPN, SVGIG (reference sequence). This CDR3 has 16 amino acids. With V trimmed by 2 bases and J by 5 bases, 11 bases remained unmatched. The CDR3 here is CAWSLASGPRTGELFF. As DNA, the CDR3 is TGTGCCTGGAGTTTGGCTAGCGGACCTCGAACCGGGGAGCTGTTTTTT. The whole variable domain, filled in from reference TRBV30 and TRBJ2-2, reads SQTIHQWPATLVQPVGSPLSLECTVEGTSNPNLYWYRQAAGRGLQLLFYSVGIGQISSEVPQNLSASRPQDRQFILSSKKLLLSDSGFYLCAWSLASGPRTGELFFGEGSRLTVL.

There are many counts of this clonotype. V and J are TRBV11-2 and TRBJ2-5, with D tentatively TRBD2 (6 bases). V was clipped by 5 bases and J by 5 bases, with 21 bases between them. The CDR3 is 16 residues long. Germline assignment: CDR1 SGHAT and CDR2 FQNNGV. CDR3 nucleotides: TGTGCCAGCAGCCCCCCGCCCCGGGAGATGGCGGAGACCCAGTACTTC. Protein sequence: CASSPPPREMAETQYF.

The chain is built from TRBV11-2 and TRBJ2-1, with 7 bases identical to TRBD2. Germline CDR1 is SGHAT and CDR2 is FQNNGV. The CDR3 runs to 16 residues. The ends lost 2 bases at V and 4 bases at J; junction bases unmatched: 8. This CDR3 is CASSLSGGSLYNEQFF. Written as DNA, the CDR3 is TGTGCCAGCAGCTTAAGCGGCGGGAGCCTTTACAATGAGCAGTTCTTC.

A few counts support this clonotype. The V gene is TRBV18, the J gene TRBJ2-2, with D possibly called TRBD1 or TRBD2 (6 bases each). Trimming stripped 3 bases from V and 4 bases from J, with 18 bases between. Germline V gene lookup returns CDR1 KGHSH and CDR2 LQKENI. The CDR3 covers 17 residues. The CDR3 nucleotides read TGTGCCAGCTCACCCCCCACTAGCCAGGGGTTCACCGGGGAGCTGTTTTTT. It codes for CASSPPTSQGFTGELFF.

This clonotype turned up a few times. The CDR3 DNA is TGTGCCAGCAGTTTAATATTTGTAGGACCCCCCGGAACCCAGTACTTC. It yields the protein CASSLIFVGPPGTQYF. This chain joins TRBV28 and TRBJ2-5; no clear D gene. V was shortened by 2 bases and J by 8 bases, with 21 bases between the two germline ends. The CDR3 has 16 residues. CDR1 is MDHEN and CDR2 is SYDVKM in the germline V gene.

This sequence joins TRBV30 and TRBJ2-7; TRBD2 matches 9 bases. J was trimmed by 0 bases and V by 0 bases; bases with no gene match: 3. The germline gives CDR1 GTSNPN, CDR2 SVGIG (reference sequence). The CDR3 length is 15 residues. The CDR3 spells CAWSVRRGGSYEQYF. Here the CDR3 DNA reads TGTGCCTGGAGTGTAAGGCGGGGGGGCTCCTACGAGCAGTACTTC.

A few counts support this clonotype. This chain connects TRBV20-1 to TRBJ2-1, with D perhaps matching TRBD1 or TRBD2 (5 bases each). V lost 6 bases and J lost 12, with 21 bases in between. The V gene's germline CDR1 is DFQATT and CDR2 SNEGSKA (reference sequence). The CDR3 length is 13 residues. CDR3 coding DNA: TGCAGTGCAGAAACCGACGGGGCTTGGAGGCAGTTCTTC. Translation: CSAETDGAWRQFF.